One and the same sample provided the 18 T cell receptor beta chains below, sequenced in a study of T cells after yellow fever vaccination. TCRdb reprocessed the 5' RACE reads with MiXCR, giving one entry per CDR3 protein. The sample consists of hundreds of thousands of distinct CDR3 sequences, around 4.9% of them appearing once. The specimen was CD4+ T cells sorted from PBMCs, collected on the day of the yellow fever booster vaccination. The receptor source for this set is a man aged 18 to 29 who received the YFV17D yellow fever vaccine.

This clonotype was detected ten times or more. This sequence joins TRBV12-5 and TRBJ2-3; D is perhaps TRBD1 (6 bases). The V gene lost 5 bases and the J gene lost 0 bases, with 9 bases spanning the gap. Germline V gives CDR1 LGHNT, CDR2 FRNRAP. The CDR3 runs 14 residues. CDR3 region: CASGTGYSTDTQYF. Here the CDR3 DNA reads TGTGCTAGTGGTACAGGGTACAGCACAGATACGCAGTATTTT.

This clonotype was observed a handful of times. The rearrangement links TRBV2 to TRBJ2-1; D possibly corresponds to TRBD1 (7 bases). This CDR3 has 15 amino acids. The V gene lost 4 bases and the J gene lost 4 bases, with 14 bases spanning the gap. CDR1 and CDR2 (germline): SNHLY, FYNNEI. For the CDR3, the DNA is TGTGCCAGCAGTGTGGGGCAGGGGGGTTACAATGAGCAGTTCTTC. Translating gives CASSVGQGGYNEQFF. Using reference TRBV2 and TRBJ2-1 for the parts outside the CDR3, the full variable domain is EPEVTQTPSHQVTQMGQEVILRCVPISNHLYFYWYRQILGQKVEFLVSFYNNEISEKSEIFDDQFSVERPDGSNFTLKIRSTKLEDSAMYFCASSVGQGGYNEQFFGPGTRLTVL.

The chain joins TRBV12-3 or TRBV12-4 to TRBJ2-2; 11 bases match TRBD2. This CDR3 is built from 15 residues. The ends lost 5 bases at V and 4 bases at J; junction bases unmatched: 3. The CDR3 region has the DNA TGTGCCAGCAGTCCTACTAGCGGGGGCACCGGGGAGCTGTTTTTT. It codes for CASSPTSGGTGELFF.

The genes are TRBV7-9 and TRBJ2-3; 8 nucleotides line up with TRBD2. Germline V lookup: CDR1 SEHNR, CDR2 FQNEAQ (reference sequence). The CDR3 is 16 amino acids. V gave up 2 bases and J gave up 0 bases; unmatched junction bases: 4. The CDR3 sequence is CASSLNGGASTDTQYF. CDR3 bases: TGTGCCAGCAGCTTAAACGGGGGGGCGAGCACAGATACGCAGTATTTT. Using reference TRBV7-9 and TRBJ2-3 for the parts outside the CDR3, the full variable domain is DTGVSQNPRHKITKRGQNVTFRCDPISEHNRLYWYRQTLGQGPEFLTYFQNEAQLEKSRLLSDRFSAERPKGSFSTLEIQRTEQGDSAMYLCASSLNGGASTDTQYFGPGTRLTVL.

Regarding this clonotype: With a much larger clone just one base away, this may be a read error. The CDR3 does not close with the conserved phenylalanine or tryptophan, likely indicating a read error. CDR3 sequence: CAYRGVAETQYL. The CDR3 nucleotides read TGTGCCTACAGGGGGGTCGCAGAGACCCAGTACTTG. The J gene is TRBJ2-5, the V gene TRBV2; TRBD1 matches 8 bases. This CDR3 comprises 12 residues. The junction had 6 bases not matched to a gene; V was cut back by 11 bases and J by 4 bases. Germline-derived CDR1 and CDR2 are SNHLY and FYNNEI.

Ten or more counts support this clonotype. The chain uses TRBV6-2 or TRBV6-3 and TRBJ2-3; 9 bases fit TRBD1. V was pared by 7 bases and J by 0 bases, with 5 bases of the junction left unmatched. The germline V gene encodes CDR1 MNHEY and CDR2 SVGEGT. The CDR3 has 15 amino acids. The CDR3 loop reads CASNTGGPSTDTQYF. The CDR3 DNA reads TGTGCCAGCAACACAGGGGGCCCTAGCACAGATACGCAGTATTTT.

At least ten counts were recorded for this clonotype. J is TRBJ2-3 and V is TRBV12-3 or TRBV12-4; TRBD2 matches 13 bases. The CDR3 is 18 amino acids. Losses at the gene ends were 5 bases for V and 0 bases for J; bases not matched to a gene: 8. The CDR3 sequence is CASSLTRTSGGSTDTQYF. CDR3 coding DNA: TGTGCCAGCAGTCTAACCCGGACTAGCGGGGGAAGCACAGATACGCAGTATTTT.

The V and J genes are TRBV21-1 and TRBJ2-7. TRBV21-1 is designated a pseudogene. The CDR3 is 12 residues long. The CDR3 DNA follows: TGTGCCAGCTGGAGAGGGCCCTACGAGCAGTACTTC. Its protein is CASWRGPYEQYF.

At least ten counts were recorded for this clonotype. J is TRBJ2-6 and V is TRBV12-5; TRBD1 might be the D (6 bases). Trimming removed 4 bases at V and 2 bases at J, with 27 bases between. Germline CDR1 reads LGHNT; CDR2 reads FRNRAP. The CDR3 is 21 amino acids. The CDR3 nucleotides are TGTGCTAGTGGTTGGGCCTGGAGCAGGGGTATTAGTCAACCTGGGGCCAACGTCCTGACTTTC. This encodes CASGWAWSRGISQPGANVLTF.

The rearrangement uses TRBV12-3 or TRBV12-4 and TRBJ1-2, with D hard to call. The CDR3 runs 14 residues. Trimming took 3 bases from V and 1 from J, leaving 9 bases between them. CDR3: CASSFAGFNYGYTF. In DNA, the CDR3 is TGTGCCAGCAGTTTTGCGGGTTTTAACTATGGCTACACCTTC.

The rearrangement joins TRBV6-5 to TRBJ1-5, with 8 bases aligning to TRBD1. The CDR3 totals 14 residues. V gave up 3 bases and J gave up 4 bases; unmatched junction bases: 2. The germline V gene has CDR1 MNHEY and CDR2 SVGAGI. CDR3 bases: TGTGCCAGCAGTTATAGACAGGGGAATCAGCCCCAGCATTTT. Translating gives CASSYRQGNQPQHF.

This clonotype is medium-sized by share. The chain links TRBV2 to TRBJ1-1; 7 bases align to TRBD1. Germline CDR1 and CDR2: SNHLY and FYNNEI. The V gene end was trimmed by 4 bases and the J gene end by 4 bases; junction bases not matched to a gene: 6. The CDR3 consists of 14 residues. CDR3 bases: TGTGCCAGCAGTGGCAGACAGGGTAGCACTGAAGCTTTCTTT. It yields the protein CASSGRQGSTEAFF.

The gene calls are TRBV2 and TRBJ1-1; no reliable D call. This CDR3 contains 13 residues. V dropped 7 bases and J dropped 3 bases, with 12 bases sitting between them. Germline CDR1 and CDR2: SNHLY and FYNNEI. CDR3 DNA: TGTGCCAGCATTCAAGGCCAGGACACTGAAGCTTTCTTT. Translated: CASIQGQDTEAFF.

This clonotype was found many times. J is TRBJ2-2 and V is TRBV5-1; 9 positions match TRBD1. CDR3 length: 15 amino acids. Germline V CDR1 and CDR2: SGHRS, YFSETQ. Trimming at V came to 0 bases and at J to 7 bases, leaving 4 bases not matched to a gene. The CDR3 DNA reads as TGCGCCAGCAGCTTGGACAGGGGGCGGAACGGGGAGCTGTTTTTT. Protein: CASSLDRGRNGELFF.

This clonotype turned up a few times. This chain links TRBV7-9 with TRBJ2-1; 11 positions match TRBD1. Germline trimming cut 2 bases from V and 6 bases from J; bases unmatched to any gene: 3. Germline CDR1 is SEHNR and CDR2 is FQNEAQ (reference sequence). The CDR3 is 15 residues long. The CDR3 sequence is CASSLPGQGGNEQFF. The CDR3 DNA sequence: TGTGCCAGCAGCTTACCGGGACAGGGGGGCAATGAGCAGTTCTTC.

There are many counts of this clonotype. This chain uses TRBV12-3 or TRBV12-4 with TRBJ1-2; the D is unclear. Trimming left V 6 bases short and J 1 base short, with 12 bases between. This CDR3 region has 14 residues. The CDR3 coding sequence is TGTGCCAGCAGCATCCTATCCGTTAACTATGGCTACACCTTC. It encodes CASSILSVNYGYTF.

This clonotype has more than one count but fewer than ten. This sequence joins TRBV11-2 and TRBJ2-3, with D perhaps TRBD1 or TRBD2 (5 bases each). V lost 1 base and J lost 4, with 9 bases in between. Looked up from germline, CDR1 is SGHAT and CDR2 is FQNNGV. The CDR3 has 14 residues. Here the CDR3 reads CASSLVRGPDTQYF. Here the CDR3 DNA reads TGTGCCAGCAGCTTAGTACGGGGCCCAGATACGCAGTATTTT. Based on the CDR3 plus reference TRBV11-2 and TRBJ2-3, the full variable domain is EAGVAQSPRYKIIEKRQSVAFWCNPISGHATLYWYQQILGQGPKLLIQFQNNGVVDDSQLPKDRFSAERLKGVDSTLKIQPAKLEDSAVYLCASSLVRGPDTQYFGPGTRLTVL.

This clonotype was detected a few times. The V gene is TRBV15, the J gene TRBJ1-3; TRBD1 might be the D (5 bases). Between the trimmed V and J ends, which lost 2 bases and 0 bases, there was a span of 14 bases. This CDR3 is 17 amino acids long. Looked up from germline, CDR1 is LNHNV and CDR2 is YYDKDF (reference sequence). The CDR3 loop reads CATSRKRDSSSGNTIYF. Written as DNA, the CDR3 is TGTGCCACCAGCAGAAAACGGGACTCCAGCTCTGGAAACACCATATATTTT.